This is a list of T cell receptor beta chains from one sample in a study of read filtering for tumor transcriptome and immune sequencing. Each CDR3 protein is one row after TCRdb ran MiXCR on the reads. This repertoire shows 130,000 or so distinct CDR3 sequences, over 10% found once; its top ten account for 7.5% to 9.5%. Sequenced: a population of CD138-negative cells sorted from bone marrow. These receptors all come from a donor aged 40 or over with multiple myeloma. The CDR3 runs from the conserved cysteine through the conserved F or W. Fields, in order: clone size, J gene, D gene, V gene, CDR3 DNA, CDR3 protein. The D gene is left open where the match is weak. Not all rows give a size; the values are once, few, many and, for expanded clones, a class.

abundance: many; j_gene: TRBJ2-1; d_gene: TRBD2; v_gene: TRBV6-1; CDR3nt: TGTGCCAGCAGTGAAGCGCACTTCGGACTAGCGGGATTCAATGAGCAGTTCTTC; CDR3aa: CASSEAHFGLAGFNEQFF
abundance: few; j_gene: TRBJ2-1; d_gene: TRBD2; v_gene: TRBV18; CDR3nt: TGTGCCAGCTCACCACCGACTAGCGTTGAGCAGTTCTTC; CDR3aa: CASSPPTSVEQFF
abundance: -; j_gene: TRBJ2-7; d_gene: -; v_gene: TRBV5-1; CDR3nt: TGCGCCAGCAGCTCGCAGGGTGCCGAGCAGTACTTC; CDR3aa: CASSSQGAEQYF
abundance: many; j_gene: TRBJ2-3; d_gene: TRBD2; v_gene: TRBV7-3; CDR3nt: TGTGCCAGCAGCTTAAAGGCTAGCGGGAAGTTAACAGATACGCAGTATTTT; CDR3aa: CASSLKASGKLTDTQYF
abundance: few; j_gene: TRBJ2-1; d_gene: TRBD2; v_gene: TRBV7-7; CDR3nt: TGTGCCAGCAGCTTAGGACTAGCGGGTCCAAATGAGCAGTTCTTC; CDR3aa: CASSLGLAGPNEQFF
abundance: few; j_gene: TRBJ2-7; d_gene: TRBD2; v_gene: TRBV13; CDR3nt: TGTGCCAGCAGCTCACGGGGGGGCGAGCAGTACTTC; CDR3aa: CASSSRGGEQYF
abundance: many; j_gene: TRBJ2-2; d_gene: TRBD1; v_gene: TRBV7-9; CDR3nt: TGTGCCAGCAGCCGACAGGGCATCAGCGGGGAGCTGTTTTTT; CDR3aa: CASSRQGISGELFF
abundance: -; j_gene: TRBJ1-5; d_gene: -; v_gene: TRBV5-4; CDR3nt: TGTGCCAGCAGCCCCGCAGTGGGGTGGAGTCAGCCCCAGCATTTT; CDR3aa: CASSPAVGWSQPQHF
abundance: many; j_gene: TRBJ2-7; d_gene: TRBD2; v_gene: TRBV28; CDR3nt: TGTGCCAGCAGGCGCGGGAGTAGCTACGAGCAGTACTTC; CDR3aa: CASRRGSSYEQYF
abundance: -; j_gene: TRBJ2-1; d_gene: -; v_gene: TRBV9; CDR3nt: TGTGCCAGCAGCGTCTCACCAGGGGATCTCTCTGATGAGCAGTTCTTC; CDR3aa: CASSVSPGDLSDEQFF
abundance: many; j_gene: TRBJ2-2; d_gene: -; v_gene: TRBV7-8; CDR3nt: TGTGCCAGCAGCTTAGGGGGGACATACACCGGGGAGCTGTTTTTT; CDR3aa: CASSLGGTYTGELFF
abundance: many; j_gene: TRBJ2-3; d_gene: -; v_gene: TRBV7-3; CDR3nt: TGTGCCAGCAGCTTAAGGCCCACAGATACGCAGTATTTT; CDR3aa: CASSLRPTDTQYF
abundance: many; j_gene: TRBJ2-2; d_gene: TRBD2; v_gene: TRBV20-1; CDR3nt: TGCAGTGCTAGAATGCGGGAGGGCCCTGGGGAGCTGTTTTTT; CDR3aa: CSARMREGPGELFF
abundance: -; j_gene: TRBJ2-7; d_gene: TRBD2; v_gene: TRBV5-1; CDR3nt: TGCGCCAGCAGCTTTACTAGCGGGCGGAACTCCTACGAGCAGTACTTC; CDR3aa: CASSFTSGRNSYEQYF
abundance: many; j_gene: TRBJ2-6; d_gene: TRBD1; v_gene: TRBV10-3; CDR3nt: TGTGCCATCAGCGACGGACAGGGGAGTGGGGCCAACGTCCTGACTTTC; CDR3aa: CAISDGQGSGANVLTF
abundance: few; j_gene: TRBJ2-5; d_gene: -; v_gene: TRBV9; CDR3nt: TGTGCCAGCAGCGGCGGGTTTCAAGAGACCCAGTACTTC; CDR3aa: CASSGGFQETQYF
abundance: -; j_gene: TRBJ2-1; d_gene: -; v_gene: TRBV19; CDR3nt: TGTGCCAGTAGTCCTGACCTAGTGGCCAACAATGAGCAGTTCTTC; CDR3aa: CASSPDLVANNEQFF
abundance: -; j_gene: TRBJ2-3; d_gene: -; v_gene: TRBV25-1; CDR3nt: TGTGCCAGCAGTGAAGAGGGCGCCACAGATACGCAGTATTTT; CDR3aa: CASSEEGATDTQYF
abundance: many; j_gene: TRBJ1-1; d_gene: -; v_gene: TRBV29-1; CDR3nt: TGCAGCGCATGGGACGGAGCGAACACTGAAGCTTTCTTT; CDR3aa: CSAWDGANTEAFF
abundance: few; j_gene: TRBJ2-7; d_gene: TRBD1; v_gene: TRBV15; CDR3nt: TGTGCCACCAGCAGAGATTTGGGACAGGGAGGCTACGAGCAGTACTTC; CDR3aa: CATSRDLGQGGYEQYF
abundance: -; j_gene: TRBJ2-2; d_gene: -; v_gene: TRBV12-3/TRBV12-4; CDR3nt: TGTGCCAGCAGTTTTCCCCGAGGCTACGGGACCGGGGAGCTGTTTTTT; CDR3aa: CASSFPRGYGTGELFF
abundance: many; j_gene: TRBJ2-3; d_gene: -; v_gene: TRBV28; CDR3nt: TGTGCCAGCAGTTTACAAGGGTCAAGGAGCACAGATACGCAGTATTTT; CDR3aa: CASSLQGSRSTDTQYF
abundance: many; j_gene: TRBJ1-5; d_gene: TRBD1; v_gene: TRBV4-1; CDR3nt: TGCGCCAGCAGCCAAGCAGGGGGCAGTCAGCCCCAGCATTTT; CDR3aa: CASSQAGGSQPQHF
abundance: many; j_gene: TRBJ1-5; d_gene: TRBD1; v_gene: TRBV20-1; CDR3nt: TGCAGTGCTAAGGTCGGCACAGGGGGTCAGCCCCAGCATTTT; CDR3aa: CSAKVGTGGQPQHF
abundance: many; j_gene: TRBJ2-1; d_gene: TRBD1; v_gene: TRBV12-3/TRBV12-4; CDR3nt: TGTGCCAGCAGTAGGGACAGGTCCCCCTACAATGAGCAGTTCTTC; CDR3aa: CASSRDRSPYNEQFF
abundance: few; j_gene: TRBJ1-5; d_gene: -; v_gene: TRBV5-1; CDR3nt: TGCGCCAGCAGCCGGGACGGGAATAGCAATCAGCCCCAGCATTTT; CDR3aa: CASSRDGNSNQPQHF
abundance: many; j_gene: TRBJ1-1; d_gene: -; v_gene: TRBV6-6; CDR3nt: TGTGCCAGCACTTTCCCAACAGGCGGAAGGAGGCGCACTGAAGCTTTCTTT; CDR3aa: CASTFPTGGRRRTEAFF
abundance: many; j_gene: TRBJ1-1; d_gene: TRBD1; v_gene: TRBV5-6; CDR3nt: TGTGCCAGCAGCCGTACCGGGACAGGGGAGATGAACACTGAAGCTTTCTTT; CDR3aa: CASSRTGTGEMNTEAFF
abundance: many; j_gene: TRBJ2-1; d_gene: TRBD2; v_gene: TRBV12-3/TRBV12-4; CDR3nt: TGTGCCAGCAGACTGACTAGCGGGACCGGGGGGCGGCAGTTCTTC; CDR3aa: CASRLTSGTGGRQFF
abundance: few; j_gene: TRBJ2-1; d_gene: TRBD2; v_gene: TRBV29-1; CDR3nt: TGCAGCGCTGAAGCAAGCGGGAGAATCAATGAGCAGTTCTTC; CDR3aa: CSAEASGRINEQFF
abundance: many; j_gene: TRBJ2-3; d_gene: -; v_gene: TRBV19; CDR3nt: TGTGCCAGTAGTATAGACCCCAGCACAGATACGCAGTATTTT; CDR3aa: CASSIDPSTDTQYF
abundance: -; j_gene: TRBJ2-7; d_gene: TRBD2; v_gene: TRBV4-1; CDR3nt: TGCGCCAGCAGCCACGTGGGGGGGACCTTCTACGAGCAGTACTTC; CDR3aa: CASSHVGGTFYEQYF